This TCR beta chain was documented in a study of shared clonotypes between healthy human individuals. This CDR3 region has 15 residues. The ends lost 8 bases at V and 5 bases at J; junction bases unmatched: 10. Germline V gene lookup returns CDR1 MDHEN and CDR2 SYDVKM. Clones were sequenced by immunoSEQ multiplex PCR, and TCRdb holds only the in-frame ones, with some missing. The table includes fewer than 850,000 clones, approximately 79% detected once. Sequenced input: memory CD4+ T cells sorted from blood. Indicated subset: CD45RA-negative fraction. The receptor comes from a woman in her 30s in good health. The chain has TRBV28 and TRBJ1-2; 11 nucleotides agree with TRBD1. CDR3 sequence: CASSTRDRGYYGYTF. As DNA, the CDR3 is TGTGCCAGCTCCACTCGGGACAGGGGGTATTATGGCTACACCTTC.